This T cell receptor (beta chain) originates from a study of T cell repertoires in cytomegalovirus infection. Whole-study context: As its CMV epitopes, the study selected recently identified HLA-C-restricted and well-studied HLA-B-restricted targets.

Of note for this clonotype: What it binds is unknown.

V lost 5 bases and J lost 1, with 15 bases in between. CDR1 is LNHNV and CDR2 is YYDKDF in the germline V gene (reference sequence). The CDR3 covers 16 residues. Study-level findings and limits: Identification of carriers of CMV plus the relevant HLA was achieved through cumulative public TCR beta family frequency. Dominating the ex vivo response were HLA-C-restricted CMV-specific TCR beta clonotypes.

Each CDR3 protein is one row after TCRdb ran MiXCR on the reads. The sample has over 45,000 distinct CDR3 sequences, around 23% seen once. The chain uses TRBV15 and TRBJ1-5; a possible D gene is TRBD1 (5 bases). This TCR came from a human donor in good health (CMV status not recorded). Some clones in this sample may be carry-over from other donors' samples. Sequences were derived from CD8+ T cells from cultured PBMCs, sampled from culture after CMV antigen stimulation. CDR3 residues: CATSSKGEGSNQPQHF. The DNA for the CDR3 is TGTGCCACCAGCTCCAAAGGGGAGGGGAGCAATCAGCCCCAGCATTTT.